The following is a TCR beta chain sequence with its context. The antigen is not known. TCRdb reprocessed the reads via MiXCR and lists one record per CDR3 protein. The data contain about 490,000 distinct CDR3 sequences, around 27% of them singletons. CDR1 and CDR2 from the germline V gene are ENHRY and SYGVKD. The CDR3 extends over 15 amino acids. The J segment lost 2 bases and the V segment lost 3 bases, leaving 7 bases of the junction unmatched. The sample belongs to a study of T cell repertoires in cytomegalovirus infection. Study-level information: Public TCR beta signature analysis indicated the presence of both CMV infection and matching HLA type. The study, taken as a whole, reports: Predominance within the ex vivo response was attributable to HLA-C-restricted CMV-specific TCR beta clonotypes.

The sequence was collected from a human donor in good health (CMV status not recorded). Some clones in this sample may be carry-over from other donors' samples. The rearrangement links TRBV10-3 to TRBJ2-7, with TRBD2 matching over 7 bases. The sequenced material came from PBMCs. This CDR3 is CAISEQRGYPYEQYF. DNA for the CDR3: TGTGCCATCAGTGAACAGCGGGGCTACCCCTACGAGCAGTACTTC.